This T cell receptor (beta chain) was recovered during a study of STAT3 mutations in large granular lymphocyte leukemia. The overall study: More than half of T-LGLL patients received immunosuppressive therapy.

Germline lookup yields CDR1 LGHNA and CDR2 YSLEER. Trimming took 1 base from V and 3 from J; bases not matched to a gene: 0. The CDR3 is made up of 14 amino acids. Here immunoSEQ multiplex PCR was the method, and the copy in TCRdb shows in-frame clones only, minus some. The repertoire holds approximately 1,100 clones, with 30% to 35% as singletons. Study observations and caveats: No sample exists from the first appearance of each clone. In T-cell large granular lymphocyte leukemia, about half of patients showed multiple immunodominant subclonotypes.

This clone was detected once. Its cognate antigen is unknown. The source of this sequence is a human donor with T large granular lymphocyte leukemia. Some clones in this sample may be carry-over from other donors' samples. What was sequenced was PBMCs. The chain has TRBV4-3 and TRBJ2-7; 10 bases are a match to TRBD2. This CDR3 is CASSQVAGGYEQYF. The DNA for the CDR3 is TGCGCCAGCAGCCAAGTAGCGGGGGGCTACGAGCAGTACTTC.